One sample yielded the 25 T cell receptor beta chains listed below, sequenced in a study of PD-1 blockade in classical Hodgkin lymphoma. Libraries were prepared by immunoSEQ multiplex PCR; TCRdb keeps only in-frame clonotypes and omits some of them. The sample has 10,000 to 15,000 clones; around 80% are singletons. Every patient was affected by relapse after autologous stem cell transplantation, while exposure to brentuximab vedotin was not uniform. Magnetic negative selection was used to purify CD8+ T cells from thawed PBMCs. The material was CD8+ T cells from blood, obtained at baseline. The receptor set was obtained from a human donor with classical Hodgkin lymphoma.

The chain recombines TRBV9 with TRBJ2-1; 12 nucleotides align to TRBD2. CDR3 size: 16 residues. V shed 4 bases and J 4 bases; nucleotides not matched to a gene: 6. Germline CDR1 reads SGDLS; CDR2 reads YYNGEE. Here the CDR3 reads CASSLRLAGGYNEQFF. The CDR3 DNA reads TGTGCCAGCAGCCTCAGGCTAGCGGGGGGGTACAATGAGCAGTTCTTC.

The chain combines TRBV28 with TRBJ2-5; D uncertain. The end of the DNA is better explained by TRBJ2-7, so the J call may be wrong. The CDR3 is 12 amino acids. Germline CDR1 MDHEN, CDR2 SYDVKM. As DNA, the CDR3 is TGTGCCAGCAGTTTATCGCCCTACGAGCAGTACTTC. This gives the protein CASSLSPYEQYF.

The chain recombines TRBV27 with TRBJ2-7; 8 bases line up with TRBD1. V was pared by 4 bases and J by 3 bases, with 2 bases of the junction left unmatched. Germline V gene sequence: CDR1 MNHEY, CDR2 SMNVEV (reference sequence). This CDR3 has 13 residues. CDR3 bases: TGTGCCAGCAGTTACGGACAGGGCTACGAGCAGTACTTC. Protein product: CASSYGQGYEQYF.

The chain joins TRBV10-3 to TRBJ2-5; 11 positions match TRBD1. This CDR3 contains 16 residues. The V segment lost 4 bases and the J segment 4 bases; nucleotides outside the gene matches: 8. Germline CDR1 and CDR2: ENHRY and SYGVKD. CDR3 protein: CAISGGTGGRGETQYF. The CDR3 nucleotides read TGTGCCATCAGTGGGGGGACAGGGGGGAGAGGAGAGACCCAGTACTTC.

This clone was observed once. The genes are TRBV27 and TRBJ2-2, with D possibly matching TRBD2 (5 bases). V was cut by 2 bases and J by 5 bases, with 15 bases left in between. Germline lookup yields CDR1 MNHEY and CDR2 SMNVEV (reference sequence). The CDR3 has 16 residues. The CDR3 region has the DNA TGTGCCAGCAGTTTAGTGTCTACTAGTACTACCGGGGAGCTGTTTTTT. It translates to CASSLVSTSTTGELFF.

The chain employs TRBV29-1 and TRBJ1-3, with 8 bases matching TRBD1. Germline loops: CDR1 SQVTM, CDR2 ANQGSEA. CDR3 length: 12 residues. The J segment lost 8 bases and the V segment lost 7 bases, leaving 7 bases of the junction unmatched. CDR3 in amino acids: CSASDRADTIYF. The CDR3 coding sequence is TGCAGCGCCTCGGACAGGGCGGACACCATATATTTT.

J is TRBJ1-1 and V is TRBV29-1, with unresolved D. Between the trimmed V and J ends, which lost 5 bases and 3 bases, there was a span of 4 bases. Germline lookup yields CDR1 SQVTM and CDR2 ANQGSEA. This CDR3 region has 10 residues. CDR3 sequence: CSVRDTEAFF. CDR3 DNA: TGCAGCGTTCGGGACACTGAAGCTTTCTTT.

This clone has more than one count but fewer than ten. The chain combines TRBV6-1 with TRBJ1-2; 9 nucleotides line up with TRBD1. Per germline, CDR1 MNHNS and CDR2 SASEGT. The CDR3 is 15 residues long. V lost 1 base, J lost 8 bases, and 8 bases stayed unmatched. In DNA form, the CDR3 reads TGTGCCAGCAGTGAAGGGACAGGGGCATTCATAGGCTACACCTTC. It specifies CASSEGTGAFIGYTF.

This chain uses TRBV9 with TRBJ1-1; the D is unclear. With 0 bases removed from V and 1 base from J, the gap between germline ends came to 16 bases. The CDR3 contains 17 residues. Germline CDR1 is SGDLS and CDR2 is YYNGEE. The CDR3 sequence is CASSVALFPGKNTEAFF. CDR3 DNA: TGTGCCAGCAGCGTAGCCCTTTTTCCGGGGAAGAACACTGAAGCTTTCTTT.

V gene TRBV27 combines with J gene TRBJ1-3, with D maybe TRBD1 (5 bases). The CDR3 contains 14 residues. V was cut by 3 bases and J by 3 bases, with 9 bases left in between. Germline V gene data show CDR1 as MNHEY and CDR2 as SMNVEV (reference sequence). The CDR3 spells CASSLGGGGNTIYF. In nucleotides, the CDR3 is TGTGCCAGCAGTTTGGGTGGGGGTGGAAACACCATATATTTT.

J is TRBJ1-2 and V is TRBV29-1, with TRBD1 matching 7 bases. Germline V lookup: CDR1 SQVTM, CDR2 ANQGSEA. V trimming: 8 bases; J trimming: 4 bases; junction bases outside the gene matches: 10. This CDR3 has 13 residues. CDR3 DNA: TGCAGCATTAAGACAGGGCCATTCTATGGCTACACCTTC. Translation: CSIKTGPFYGYTF. The full variable domain, with the rest looked up from reference TRBV29-1 and TRBJ1-2, is SAVISQKPSRDICQRGTSLTIQCQVDSQVTMMFWYRQQPGQSLTLIATANQGSEATYESGFVIDKFPISRPNLTFSTLTVSNMSPEDSSIYLCSIKTGPFYGYTFGSGTRLTVV.

V is TRBV5-1 and J is TRBJ2-5; D not resolved. Germline CDR1 and CDR2: SGHRS and YFSETQ. V dropped 4 bases and J dropped 4 bases, with 11 bases sitting between them. CDR3 length equals 13 residues. This CDR3 reads CASSDMLLETQYF. In DNA, the CDR3 is TGCGCCAGCAGCGATATGTTGTTAGAGACCCAGTACTTC.

This chain connects TRBV28 to TRBJ2-5; a possible D gene is TRBD1 (6 bases). Per germline, CDR1 MDHEN and CDR2 SYDVKM. The CDR3 loop spans 15 amino acids. Trimming took 2 bases from V and 3 from J, leaving 13 bases between them. This CDR3 is CASSLLAGVEETQYF. The CDR3 region has the DNA TGTGCCAGCAGTTTACTTGCAGGGGTGGAAGAGACCCAGTACTTC.

This chain joins TRBV23-1 and TRBJ2-7; tentative D call: TRBD1 (6 bases). TRBV23-1 is an open reading frame, and its role is uncertain. Trimming stripped 0 bases from V and 3 bases from J, with 15 bases between. This CDR3 has 16 amino acids. CDR3 nucleotide sequence: TGCGCCAGCAGTCAATCCGTGGAAGGGGGTGTCTACGAGCAGTACTTC. This encodes CASSQSVEGGVYEQYF.

V gene TRBV11-1 combines with J gene TRBJ2-1, with D perhaps TRBD1 or TRBD2 (5 bases each). V lost 5 bases to trimming and J lost 11 bases, with 16 bases between them. Germline V gene lookup returns CDR1 SGHAT and CDR2 FQDESV (reference sequence). This CDR3 is built from 13 residues. Here the CDR3 reads CASSPLPGPQQFF. CDR3 coding DNA: TGTGCCAGCAGCCCACTTCCGGGACCGCAGCAGTTCTTC.

The V call is TRBV5-4, the J call TRBJ1-3, with a weak D call TRBD1 (5 bases). The V end lost 4 bases, the J end lost 3 bases, and 11 bases lay between the germline ends. The CDR3 consists of 14 residues. Germline CDR1 reads SGHNT; CDR2 reads YYREEE (reference sequence). The CDR3 reads CASSPGGIGNTIYF. CDR3 nucleotide sequence: TGTGCCAGCAGCCCGGGGGGGATTGGAAACACCATATATTTT.

CDR3 nucleotides: TGTGCCAGCAGCGTAGATTGGTCGACTTACACTGAAGCTTTCTTT. Protein sequence: CASSVDWSTYTEAFF. This chain links TRBV9 with TRBJ1-1, with no clear D. V was shortened by 0 bases and J by 3 bases, with 12 bases between the two germline ends. The CDR3 is made up of 15 amino acids. CDR1 SGDLS and CDR2 YYNGEE come from the germline V gene.

This chain links TRBV5-6 with TRBJ1-2; D is unclear. The CDR3 covers 13 residues. V lost 0 bases, J lost 4 bases, and 7 bases lay in between. Germline V CDR1 and CDR2: SGHDT, YYEEEE. CDR3 amino acids: CASSLAGGYGYTF. The DNA for the CDR3 is TGTGCCAGCAGCTTGGCGGGCGGCTATGGCTACACCTTC.

The chain couples TRBV11-2 to TRBJ2-7, with D possibly matching TRBD1 (8 bases). Trimming took 5 bases from V and 4 from J, leaving 15 bases between them. This CDR3 is built from 14 residues. CDR1 is SGHAT, CDR2 FQNNGV, per germline. In DNA, the CDR3 is TGTGCCAGCAGCGCCACAGGGGGGGAATACGAGCAGTACTTC. It is translated as CASSATGGEYEQYF.

This clone occurred once. The chain combines TRBV5-1 with TRBJ2-1, with a tentative D call TRBD2 (5 bases). Trimming pared 0 bases from V and 7 bases from J, leaving 5 bases between. The germline CDR1 and CDR2 sequences are SGHRS and YFSETQ. The CDR3 spans 12 residues. The CDR3 sequence: CASSLAGNEQFF. The CDR3 DNA reads as TGCGCCAGCAGCTTGGCGGGGAATGAGCAGTTCTTC.

The V call is TRBV28, the J call TRBJ2-1; D not certain. The V end was cut by 3 bases, the J end by 4 bases, with 7 bases between. The germline CDR1 and CDR2 sequences are MDHEN and SYDVKM. CDR3 size: 13 residues. CDR3 loop: CASSLIYYNEQFF. CDR3 bases: TGTGCCAGCAGTTTGATTTATTACAATGAGCAGTTCTTC.

V and J are TRBV10-3 and TRBJ2-7; D call uncertain. This CDR3 is 12 amino acids long. V lost 10 bases and J lost 5, with 15 bases in between. Germline CDR1 ENHRY, CDR2 SYGVKD. The CDR3 region is CASSPDGNEQYF. The DNA for the CDR3 is TGTGCCAGCAGCCCCGACGGAAACGAGCAGTACTTC.

This chain joins TRBV7-3 and TRBJ2-1; D uncertain. CDR3 size: 16 residues. The germline V and J ends were trimmed by 4 bases and 0 bases, with 13 bases remaining between them. Germline lookup yields CDR1 SGHTA and CDR2 FQGTGA. CDR3 sequence: CASSSLGPHSYNEQFF. The CDR3 nucleotides are TGTGCCAGCAGCTCCCTCGGTCCTCACTCCTACAATGAGCAGTTCTTC.

The rearrangement links TRBV7-9 to TRBJ2-5; 9 bases are shared with TRBD1. Per germline, CDR1 SEHNR and CDR2 FQNEAQ (reference sequence). The CDR3 consists of 16 residues. Losses at the gene ends were 4 bases for V and 2 bases for J; bases not matched to a gene: 8. Here the CDR3 DNA reads TGTGCCAGCAGCTCAAACCGGGACAGGGATCAAGAGACCCAGTACTTC. Translation gives CASSSNRDRDQETQYF.

This chain uses TRBV10-3 with TRBJ1-1; 7 nucleotides line up with TRBD1. Germline V gives CDR1 ENHRY, CDR2 SYGVKD. This CDR3 is 11 amino acids long. V lost 7 bases and J lost 8; bases outside the gene matches: 4. This chain's CDR3 is CAITETGEAFF. In nucleotides, the CDR3 is TGTGCCATCACCGAGACAGGGGAAGCTTTCTTT.